This T cell receptor beta chain comes out of a study of blood T cell repertoires in COVID-19 (dated by TCRdb to 2020 to 2021). In the study overall: Samples covering the acute and convalescent phases of COVID-19 were provided by collaborators in the United States, Italy and Spain. The material from the prospective study consisted of cDNA or gDNA derived from T cells, B-cell-depleted T cells, or PBMCs. Samples were obtained from the ongoing ImmuneRACE study (first 160 participants) and from 1,254 subjects provided by 6 global collaborators. Subjects who had been exposed to COVID-19, were actively infected with it, or had recovered from it provided the deeply sampled blood TCRbeta repertoires that made up the dataset. A de-identified subject ID, COVID-19 status, age in years and sex were almost always included in the sample metadata. The repertoires were made available in a free public database intended to serve as a resource for research on the immune response to SARS-CoV-2. Where available, HLA class I and class II types were obtained from metadata supplied by the sample provider rather than from assay-based typing.

Notes on this clone: Its antigen remains unidentified. Qualities for individual bases were not recorded, and no much larger clone is one base off.

V is cut by 5 bases and J by 2 bases, and the space between the germline ends is 16 bases. Including the terminal cysteine and phenylalanine, the CDR3 comprises 15 residues. Only the CDR3 DNA is retained, 45 bases long and in frame from the first base. CDR1 and CDR2 were assigned from the germline V gene as MGHRA and YSYEKL. Collaborating institutions collected whole blood in K2EDTA tubes following their own protocols. For TCRbeta analysis, collaborators shipped samples as frozen whole blood, isolated PBMCs, or DNA extracted from either of those sample types. The immunoSEQ Assay, a bias-controlled multiplex PCR, was used to amplify TCRbeta CDR3 regions from genomic DNA. Under the source paper's analysis protocol: Within the assay, amplification of reference gene primers was used to estimate how many nucleated cells each sample contained. Sequence reads were collapsed and filtered to measure the absolute abundance of every unique TCRbeta CDR3 rearrangement. For each sample, productive Simpson clonality was calculated as the square root of Simpson's diversity index across productive rearrangements. TCRdb obtained this table from immuneACCESS and retained in-frame rearrangements with V and J assigned. These tables miss some clones; where compared with another copy, unresolved V genes account for less than half of the shortfall, and the remainder is unexplained. V, J and clone size are taken as reported in that table, and D and trimming were inferred from the DNA itself. The sample has 65,000 to 95,000 clones on record, around 90% of them singletons. Together, the top ten hold 4.6% of the sample.

Results the study describes overall, beyond this receptor: How much clinical and demographic metadata was included differed by source and by participant, and the metadata was provided uncurated.

The chain was built from TRBV4-1 and TRBJ2-7, with TRBD1 perhaps the D gene, on 6 matching bases. Input material: peripheral blood. The TCR sequence derives from a man aged 45-60 years with active COVID-19. The CDR3 protein sequence reads: CASSKIGTLTYEQYF. Here is the DNA: TGCGCCAGCAGCAAGATCGGGACACTAACCTACGAGCAGTACTTC.